The T cell receptor beta chain under discussion was sequenced for a study of blood T cell repertoires in COVID-19 (dated by TCRdb to 2020 to 2021). As for the study more broadly: The collaborator samples originated in the United States, Italy and Spain and spanned the acute and convalescent phases of COVID-19. The material from the prospective study consisted of cDNA or gDNA derived from T cells, B-cell-depleted T cells, or PBMCs. The dataset comprised deeply sampled blood TCRbeta repertoires from subjects exposed to, actively infected with, or recovered from COVID-19. A freely available public database, intended as a resource for researchers studying the immune response to SARS-CoV-2, is where the repertoires were released. The samples were drawn from the first 160 participants of the ongoing ImmuneRACE study and from under 1,500 subjects provided by 6 global collaborators. The sample metadata nearly always contained a de-identified subject ID, COVID-19 status, age in years and sex. HLA class I and class II types, where available, came from metadata supplied by the sample provider rather than from assay-based typing. Results the study describes overall, beyond this receptor: Clinical and demographic metadata were provided uncurated, with the amount varying by source and participant.

Another Seattle source contributed samples from volunteer blood donors who had recovered from COVID-19. The collaborating institutions used their own protocols to collect whole blood in K2EDTA tubes. Collaborator samples were shipped for TCRbeta analysis as frozen whole blood, isolated PBMCs, or DNA extracted from either sample type. Reading the germline V gene gives CDR1 SNHLY and CDR2 FYNNEI. Including cysteine and phenylalanine, the CDR3 has 15 amino acids. CDR3 DNA only is kept here, 45 bases in frame from base 1. The V end loses 3 bases and the J end loses 4 bases, and a stretch of 12 bases separates them. TCRbeta CDR3 regions were amplified from genomic DNA by means of the immunoSEQ Assay, a bias-controlled multiplex PCR. Under the source paper's analysis protocol: The number of nucleated cells in each sample was estimated by amplification of reference gene primers within the assay. To quantify the absolute abundance of each unique TCRbeta CDR3 rearrangement, sequence reads were collapsed and filtered. For each sample, productive Simpson clonality was calculated by taking the square root of Simpson's diversity index across productive rearrangements. Held by TCRdb, this immuneACCESS table contains in-frame sequences only and omits some clones. Under half of the omission traces to an unresolved V gene where checked; the cause of the rest is unknown. V and J calls and clone size come straight from that table; D and trimming were deduced from the DNA. Here the sample has 110,000 or so clones; about 88% occur a single time. The ten largest clonotypes hold 8.4% of the sample.

This clone was found once. There is no known antigen for this receptor. No per-base quality is available; no much larger clone lies one base away. Sample: peripheral blood. The chain joins TRBV2 to TRBJ2-2, with no confidently assigned D gene. This TCR was recovered from a woman aged 65 to 85 who had recovered from COVID-19. The nucleotides are TGTGCCAGCAGTGATCCTCCACCGAGCACCGGGGAGCTGTTTTTT. It translates to CASSDPPPSTGELFF.